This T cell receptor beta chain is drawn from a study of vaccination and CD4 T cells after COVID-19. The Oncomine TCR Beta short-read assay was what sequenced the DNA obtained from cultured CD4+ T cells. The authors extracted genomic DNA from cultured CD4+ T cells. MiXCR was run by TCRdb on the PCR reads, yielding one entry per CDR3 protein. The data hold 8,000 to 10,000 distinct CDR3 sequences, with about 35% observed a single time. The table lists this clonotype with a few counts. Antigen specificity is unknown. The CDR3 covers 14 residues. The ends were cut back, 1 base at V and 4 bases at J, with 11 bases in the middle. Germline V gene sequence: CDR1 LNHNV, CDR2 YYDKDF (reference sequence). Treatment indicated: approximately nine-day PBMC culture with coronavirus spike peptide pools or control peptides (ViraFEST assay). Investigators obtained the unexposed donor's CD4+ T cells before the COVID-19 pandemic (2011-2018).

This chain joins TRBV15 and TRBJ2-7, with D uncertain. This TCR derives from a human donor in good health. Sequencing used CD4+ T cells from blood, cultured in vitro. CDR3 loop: CATSRVVGPYEQYF. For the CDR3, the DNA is TGTGCCACCAGCAGAGTCGTTGGGCCTTACGAGCAGTACTTC. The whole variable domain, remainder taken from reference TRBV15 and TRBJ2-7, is DAMVIQNPRYQVTQFGKPVTLSCSQTLNHNVMYWYQQKSSQAPKLLFHYYDKDFNNEADTPDNFQSRRPNTSFCFLDIRSPGLGDTAMYLCATSRVVGPYEQYFGPGTRLTVT.